This T cell receptor (beta chain) derives from a study of blood T cell repertoires in COVID-19. As for the study in general: The United States, Italy and Spain provided the acute and convalescent COVID-19 samples. Sources were T cells, B-cell-depleted T cells, or PBMCs; the material itself was cDNA or gDNA.

V was trimmed by 0 bases and J by 8 bases, leaving 9 bases between them. Per germline, CDR1 MNHEY and CDR2 SMNVEV (reference sequence). This CDR3 has 13 amino acids. The assay was immunoSEQ multiplex PCR, and TCRdb's table has in-frame clones only and misses some. The sample carries over 90,000 clones, approximately 84% recorded once. The sequencing sample was made of peripheral blood. The receptor was isolated from a human donor in a cohort sampled during active COVID-19. The chain employs TRBV27 and TRBJ2-3, with D tentatively TRBD1 (5 bases). The DNA of the CDR3 is TGTGCCAGCAGTTTATCCCTGGGGCCTACGCAGTATTTT. It specifies CASSLSLGPTQYF.